The 13 T cell receptor beta chains in this list originate from one sample, sequenced in a study of T cell repertoires in cytomegalovirus infection (dated by TCRdb to the late 2010s). No antigens are known for them. The sample's treatment or condition label, decoded: in vitro stimulation with specific CMV peptide epitopes to enrich CMV-specific T cells. Sequencing was carried out with an Illumina HiSeq 1500. Using fastp at Q25 and MiXCR, TCRdb reprocessed the public reads and kept productive beta chains. Entries that share a CDR3 protein sequence are merged under the most common genes and DNA. The sample contains roughly 920,000 distinct CDR3 sequences, around 32% of them found a single time. The top ten clones comprise around 15% of the sample. The sequencing used cultured CD8+ T cells from PBMCs, collected from culture after CMV antigen stimulation. These TCRs come from a human donor in good health (CMV status not recorded). Some clones in this sample may be carry-over from other donors' samples.

This clonotype appeared many times. This chain uses TRBV7-8 with TRBJ1-5, with D unresolved. The CDR3 consists of 17 residues. V was trimmed by 1 base and J by 3 bases, leaving 16 bases between them. Germline V CDR1 and CDR2: SGHVS, FQNEAQ. CDR3 DNA sequence: TGTGCCAGCAGCTTAGGACAAATTATTAGCATCAATCAGCCCCAGCATTTT. Protein: CASSLGQIISINQPQHF. Full variable domain (missing parts from reference TRBV7-8 and TRBJ1-5): GAGVSQSPRYKVAKRGQDVALRCDPISGHVSLFWYQQALGQGPEFLTYFQNEAQLDKSGLPSDRFFAERPEGSVSTLKIQRTQQEDSAVYLCASSLGQIISINQPQHFGDGTRLSIL.

This clonotype was seen a few times. This chain joins TRBV7-6 and TRBJ2-6, with D maybe TRBD1 (6 bases). Germline V gene lookup returns CDR1 SGHVS and CDR2 FNYEAQ. The CDR3 has 14 residues. The ends were cut back, 2 bases at V and 9 bases at J, with 11 bases in the middle. The CDR3: CASSLLGGDNVLTF. CDR3 coding DNA: TGTGCCAGCAGCTTATTAGGGGGTGACAACGTCCTGACTTTC.

The table lists this clonotype with a few counts. This sequence joins TRBV6-2 or TRBV6-3 and TRBJ2-7; no definite D call. Trimming pared 5 bases from V and 0 bases from J, leaving 11 bases between. The CDR3 consists of 14 residues. Germline-derived CDR1 and CDR2 are MNHEY and SVGEGT. The DNA of the CDR3 is TGTGCCAGCAGTCCAAGAGCGCTCTCCTACGAGCAGTACGTC. Its translation: CASSPRALSYEQYV.

This clonotype was counted only a few times. V and J are TRBV7-8 and TRBJ2-1; the D is unclear. The CDR3 has 13 amino acids. Per the germline V gene, CDR1 is SGHVS and CDR2 is FQNEAQ. V dropped 1 base and J dropped 7 bases, with 8 bases sitting between them. The chain's CDR3 is CASSLVSTNEQFF. In nucleotides, the CDR3 is TGTGCCAGCAGCTTAGTGTCTACGAATGAGCAGTTCTTC.

This clonotype appeared many times. The chain uses TRBV7-9 and TRBJ1-2, with 9 nucleotides matching TRBD1. J gave up 8 bases and V 7 bases, and 17 bases lay outside the gene matches. Germline assignment: CDR1 SEHNR and CDR2 FQNEAQ (reference sequence). The CDR3 loop spans 16 amino acids. The CDR3 sequence is CASTAYGQGPPYGYTF. CDR3 in DNA: TGTGCCAGCACCGCTTACGGACAGGGGCCTCCATACGGCTACACCTTC.

The chain couples TRBV4-1 to TRBJ1-2; D is unclear. Deletions cut 3 bases from V and 8 bases from J, with 16 bases between. The CDR3 totals 14 residues. Germline loops: CDR1 MGHRA, CDR2 YSYEKL. In DNA, the CDR3 is TGCGCCAGCAGCCATCCTCAGACCGGCGAGGGCTACACCTTC. Its translation is CASSHPQTGEGYTF.

The V gene is TRBV24-1, the J gene TRBJ2-1; 8 bases are a match to TRBD2. The CDR3 runs to 13 residues. J lost 3 bases, V lost 8 bases, and 2 bases had no gene match. Germline CDR1 reads KGHDR; CDR2 reads SFDVKD. The CDR3, as DNA: TGTGCCACCATTAGCGGGGACTACAATGAGCAGTTCTTC. It translates to CATISGDYNEQFF.

This clonotype appeared a few times. The chain recombines TRBV14 with TRBJ1-4; D is possibly TRBD1 (5 bases). CDR1 is SGHDN, CDR2 FVKESK, per germline. CDR3 length: 17 amino acids. V lost 0 bases and J lost 7, with 18 bases in between. The CDR3 nucleotides are TGTGCCAGCAGCCAAGAGTTGACAGCGGGAATTTTTGAAAAACTGTTTTTT. Its translation is CASSQELTAGIFEKLFF.

This rearrangement joins TRBV7-9 to TRBJ1-1, with D tentatively TRBD1 (6 bases). The CDR3 is 14 residues long. The germline gives CDR1 SEHNR, CDR2 FQNEAQ (reference sequence). The V and J ends lost 5 bases and 5 bases respectively, with 15 bases between them. CDR3 nucleotide sequence: TGTGCCAGCAGCGTACAGGGAACGGCGACTGAAGCTTTCTTT. This codes for CASSVQGTATEAFF.

The rearrangement links TRBV20-1 to TRBJ2-1; a possible D gene is TRBD1 (5 bases). The germline CDR1 and CDR2 sequences are DFQATT and SNEGSKA (reference sequence). The length of the CDR3 is 9 residues. V gave up 2 bases and J gave up 12 bases, with 5 bases separating them. The CDR3 loop is CSARRGQFF. In DNA form, the CDR3 reads TGCAGTGCTAGAAGGGGGCAGTTCTTC.

The table lists this clonotype with a few counts. The rearrangement uses TRBV6-5 and TRBJ2-5; no clear D. Per the germline V gene, CDR1 is MNHEY and CDR2 is SVGAGI. CDR3 length: 14 amino acids. V was shortened by 0 bases and J by 0 bases, with 5 bases between the two germline ends. The CDR3 DNA reads as TGTGCCAGCAGTTACTCGTCGTACCAAGAGACCCAGTACTTC. It encodes CASSYSSYQETQYF.

Notes on this clonotype: With a much larger clone just one base away, this may be a read error. This sequence joins TRBV7-6 and TRBJ1-1; 8 nucleotides align to TRBD1. CDR1 is SGHVS and CDR2 is FNYEAQ in the germline V gene. The CDR3 is made up of 17 amino acids. The DNA for the CDR3 is TGTGCCTGCAGCTTAAACTGGGCAGGGGGCGGGAACACTGAAGCTTTCTTT. Its protein product is CACSLNWAGGGNTEAFF.

V gene TRBV27 combines with J gene TRBJ2-1; D is possibly TRBD1 (6 bases). There are 13 residues in the CDR3. CDR1 is MNHEY and CDR2 is SMNVEV in the germline V gene (reference sequence). With 7 bases removed from V and 8 bases from J, the gap between germline ends came to 15 bases. This chain's CDR3 is CASMAGVLDEQFF. In DNA, the CDR3 is TGTGCCAGCATGGCAGGGGTGTTGGATGAGCAGTTCTTC.